The T cell receptor (beta chain) described here comes from a study of post-analysis software for immune sequencing data. General study findings and limits: TRBV segments more frequent in patients than in controls numbered several and included TRBV5-6, TRBV5-1 and TRBV20-1. Samples made in the same batch grouped tightly together by F measure.

The V end lost 6 bases, the J end lost 0 bases, and 17 bases lay between the germline ends. Per germline, CDR1 MGHDK and CDR2 SYGVNS. This CDR3 spans 16 amino acids. Of note for this clonotype: Its antigen is as yet unknown.

Every TCR beta cDNA library bore unique molecular identifiers. TCRdb recomputed calls from the PCR reads with MiXCR, one row per CDR3 protein. This sample carries under 900,000 distinct CDR3 sequences, approximately 53% of them seen once, and the ten largest clones take 4% to 5.5%. The chain recombines TRBV25-1 with TRBJ1-2, with unresolved D. The receptor was isolated from a girl aged 10 to 17 with multiple sclerosis. Sample: blood. The CDR3 loop reads CASSPGELRSNYGYTF. The CDR3 nucleotides read TGTGCCAGCAGCCCCGGGGAACTACGCTCTAACTATGGCTACACCTTC.